This T cell receptor beta chain was identified during a study of read filtering for tumor transcriptome and immune sequencing. In regard to this clonotype: Antigen: not known.

The library was built from roughly 400 ng RNA with molecular barcoded adaptors for alpha/delta and beta/gamma chains. TCRdb fed the reads into MiXCR, producing one record per CDR3 protein. Among about 130,000 distinct CDR3 sequences listed, roughly 13% were seen once. Overall study results and limits: This fraction held mixed bone marrow immune cells after CD138-negative sorting. Dropping single-read clonotypes raised IR-seq and RNA-seq shared-clonotype correlation.

J gave up 8 bases and V 4 bases, and 5 bases lay outside the gene matches. The CDR3 is 15 amino acids. Germline-derived CDR1 and CDR2 are LNHDA and SQIVND (reference sequence). The chain couples TRBV19 to TRBJ2-1, with 13 positions matching TRBD2. The source is a donor aged 40 or over with multiple myeloma. The source material was a population of CD138-negative cells sorted from bone marrow. CDR3 in DNA: TGTGCCAGTAGTACCCGACTAGCGGGAGGTCATGAGCAGTTCTTC. Translating gives CASSTRLAGGHEQFF.